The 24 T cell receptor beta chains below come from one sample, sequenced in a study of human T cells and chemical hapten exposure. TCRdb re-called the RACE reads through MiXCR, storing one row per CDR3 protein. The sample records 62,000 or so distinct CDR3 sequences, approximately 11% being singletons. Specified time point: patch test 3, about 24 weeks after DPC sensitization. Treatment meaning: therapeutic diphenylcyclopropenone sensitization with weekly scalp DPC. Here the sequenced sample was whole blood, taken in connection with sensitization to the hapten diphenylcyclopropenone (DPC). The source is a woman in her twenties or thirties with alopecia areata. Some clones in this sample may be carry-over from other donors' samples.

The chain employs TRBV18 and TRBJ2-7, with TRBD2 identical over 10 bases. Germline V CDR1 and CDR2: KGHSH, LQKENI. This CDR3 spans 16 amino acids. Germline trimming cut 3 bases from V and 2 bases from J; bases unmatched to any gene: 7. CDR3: CASSPPGLAAAYEQYF. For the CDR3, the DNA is TGTGCCAGCTCACCTCCTGGACTAGCGGCGGCCTACGAGCAGTACTTC.

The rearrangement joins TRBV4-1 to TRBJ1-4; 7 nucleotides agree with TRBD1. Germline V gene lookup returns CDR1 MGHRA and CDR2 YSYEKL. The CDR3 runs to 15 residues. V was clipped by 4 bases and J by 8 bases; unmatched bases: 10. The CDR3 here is CASSPAGGGGEKLFF. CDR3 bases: TGCGCCAGCAGCCCCGCGGGAGGGGGCGGCGAAAAACTGTTTTTT.

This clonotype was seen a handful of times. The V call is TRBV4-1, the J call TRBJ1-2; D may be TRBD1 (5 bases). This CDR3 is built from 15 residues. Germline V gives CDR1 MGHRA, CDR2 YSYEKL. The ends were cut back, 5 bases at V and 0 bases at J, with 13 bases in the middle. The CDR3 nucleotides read TGCGCCAGCAGCGGCTGGGACGGAACTAACTATGGCTACACCTTC. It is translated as CASSGWDGTNYGYTF.

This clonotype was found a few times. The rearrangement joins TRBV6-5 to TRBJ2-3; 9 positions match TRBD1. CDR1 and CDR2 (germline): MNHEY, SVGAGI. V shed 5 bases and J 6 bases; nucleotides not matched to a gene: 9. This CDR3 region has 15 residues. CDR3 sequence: CASSIQGAVGDTQYF. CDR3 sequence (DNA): TGTGCCAGCAGTATACAGGGGGCGGTAGGGGATACGCAGTATTTT.

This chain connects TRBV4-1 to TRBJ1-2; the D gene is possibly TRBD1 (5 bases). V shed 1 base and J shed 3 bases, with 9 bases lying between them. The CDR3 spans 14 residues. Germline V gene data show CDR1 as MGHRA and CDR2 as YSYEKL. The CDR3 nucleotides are TGCGCCAGCAGCCAAGCCGGGACTGACTATGGCTACACCTTC. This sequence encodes CASSQAGTDYGYTF.

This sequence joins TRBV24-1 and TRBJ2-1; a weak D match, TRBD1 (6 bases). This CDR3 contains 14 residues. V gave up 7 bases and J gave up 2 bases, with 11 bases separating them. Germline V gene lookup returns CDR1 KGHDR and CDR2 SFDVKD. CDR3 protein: CATSKGETYNEQFF. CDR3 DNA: TGTGCCACCAGCAAGGGGGAGACCTACAATGAGCAGTTCTTC.

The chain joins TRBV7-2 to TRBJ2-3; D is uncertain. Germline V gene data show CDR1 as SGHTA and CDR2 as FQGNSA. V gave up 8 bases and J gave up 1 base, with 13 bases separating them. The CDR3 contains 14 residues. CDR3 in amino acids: CASRSRVGTDTQYF. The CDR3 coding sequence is TGTGCCAGCCGGTCCCGCGTCGGCACAGATACGCAGTATTTT.

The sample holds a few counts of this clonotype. The CDR3 spells CSAPRLDGYEQYF. The CDR3 DNA reads TGCAGTGCTCCACGGTTGGATGGCTACGAGCAGTACTTC. The chain couples TRBV20-1 to TRBJ2-7, with no clear D. Trimming removed 5 bases from V and 3 bases from J, with 14 bases in between. The germline V gene has CDR1 DFQATT and CDR2 SNEGSKA (reference sequence). The CDR3 totals 13 residues.

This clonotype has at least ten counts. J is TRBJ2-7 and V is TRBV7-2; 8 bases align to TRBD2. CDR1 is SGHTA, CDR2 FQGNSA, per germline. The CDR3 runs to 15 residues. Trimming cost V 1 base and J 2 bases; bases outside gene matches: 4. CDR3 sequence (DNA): TGTGCCAGCAGCTTAGGGGAGACTAGCGCCTACGAGCAGTACTTC. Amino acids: CASSLGETSAYEQYF.

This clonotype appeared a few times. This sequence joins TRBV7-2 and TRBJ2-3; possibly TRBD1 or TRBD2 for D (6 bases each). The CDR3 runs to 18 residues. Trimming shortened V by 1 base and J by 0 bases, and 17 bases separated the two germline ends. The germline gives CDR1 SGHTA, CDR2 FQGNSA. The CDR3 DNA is TGTGCCAGCAGCTTAGGGGGGGCAGGGAAAACTAGCACAGATACGCAGTATTTT. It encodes CASSLGGAGKTSTDTQYF.

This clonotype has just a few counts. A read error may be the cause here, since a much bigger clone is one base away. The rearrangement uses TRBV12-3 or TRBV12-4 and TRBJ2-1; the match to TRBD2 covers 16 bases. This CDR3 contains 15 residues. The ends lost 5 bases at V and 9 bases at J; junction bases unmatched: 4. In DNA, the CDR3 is TGTGCCAGCAGTCCCGGGACTAGCGGGAGGGCTGAGCAGTTCTTC. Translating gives CASSPGTSGRAEQFF.

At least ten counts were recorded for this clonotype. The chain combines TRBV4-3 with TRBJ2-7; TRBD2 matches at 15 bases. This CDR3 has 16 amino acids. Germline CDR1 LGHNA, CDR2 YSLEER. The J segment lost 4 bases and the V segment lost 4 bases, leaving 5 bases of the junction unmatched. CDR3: CASSPGTSGRWYEQYF. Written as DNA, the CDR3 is TGCGCCAGCAGCCCGGGGACTAGCGGGAGGTGGTACGAGCAGTACTTC.

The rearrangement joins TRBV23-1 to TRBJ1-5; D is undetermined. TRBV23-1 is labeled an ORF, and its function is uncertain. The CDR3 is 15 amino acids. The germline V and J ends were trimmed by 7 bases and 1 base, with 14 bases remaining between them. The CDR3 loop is CASNPGSGSNQPQHF. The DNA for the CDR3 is TGCGCCAGCAATCCGGGGTCAGGAAGCAATCAGCCCCAGCATTTT.

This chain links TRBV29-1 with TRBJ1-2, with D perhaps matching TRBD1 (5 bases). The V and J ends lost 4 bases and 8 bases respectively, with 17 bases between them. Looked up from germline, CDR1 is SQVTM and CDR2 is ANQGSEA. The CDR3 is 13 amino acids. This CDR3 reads CSVAAIDRSGYTF. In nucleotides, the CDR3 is TGCAGCGTTGCAGCAATCGACAGATCCGGCTACACCTTC.

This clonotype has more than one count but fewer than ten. CDR3 DNA sequence: TGTGCCAGCACCCGGACAGGCGCATACGAGCAGTACTTC. Amino acids: CASTRTGAYEQYF. The chain is built from TRBV28 and TRBJ2-7; 7 nucleotides agree with TRBD1. V lost 7 bases to trimming and J lost 4 bases; unmatched junction nucleotides: 7. This CDR3 is 13 amino acids long. Germline assignment: CDR1 MDHEN and CDR2 SYDVKM.

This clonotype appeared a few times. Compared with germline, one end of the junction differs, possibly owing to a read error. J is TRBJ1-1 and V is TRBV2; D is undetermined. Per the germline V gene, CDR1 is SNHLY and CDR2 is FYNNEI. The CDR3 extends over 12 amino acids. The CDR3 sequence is CASSEGFRPQRF. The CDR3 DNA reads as TGTGCCAGCAGTGAAGGTTTCCGGCCTCAACGATTT.

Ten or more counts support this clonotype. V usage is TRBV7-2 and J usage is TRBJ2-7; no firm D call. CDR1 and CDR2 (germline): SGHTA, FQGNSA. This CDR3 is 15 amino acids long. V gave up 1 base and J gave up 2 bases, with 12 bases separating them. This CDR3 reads CASSLVTVSTYEQYF. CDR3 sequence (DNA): TGTGCCAGCAGCTTAGTTACTGTTTCCACCTACGAGCAGTACTTC.

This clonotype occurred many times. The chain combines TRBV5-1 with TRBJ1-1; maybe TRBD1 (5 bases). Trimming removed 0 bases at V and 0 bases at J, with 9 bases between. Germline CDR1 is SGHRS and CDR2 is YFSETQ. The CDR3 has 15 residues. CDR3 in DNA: TGCGCCAGCAGCTTGGTTGGGGGTATGAACACTGAAGCTTTCTTT. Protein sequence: CASSLVGGMNTEAFF. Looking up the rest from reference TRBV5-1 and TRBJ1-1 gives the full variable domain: KAGVTQTPRYLIKTRGQQVTLSCSPISGHRSVSWYQQTPGQGLQFLFEYFSETQRNKGNFPGRFSGRQFSNSRSEMNVSTLELGDSALYLCASSLVGGMNTEAFFGQGTRLTVV.

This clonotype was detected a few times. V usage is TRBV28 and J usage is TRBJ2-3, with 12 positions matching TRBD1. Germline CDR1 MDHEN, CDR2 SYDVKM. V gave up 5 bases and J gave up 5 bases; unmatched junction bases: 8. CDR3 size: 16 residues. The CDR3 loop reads CASSPGTGGSIDTQYF. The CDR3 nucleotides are TGTGCCAGCAGTCCCGGGACAGGGGGCTCTATAGATACGCAGTATTTT.

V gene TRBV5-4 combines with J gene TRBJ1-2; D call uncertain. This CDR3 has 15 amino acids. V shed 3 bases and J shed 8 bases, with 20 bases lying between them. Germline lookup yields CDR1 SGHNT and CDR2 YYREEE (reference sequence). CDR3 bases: TGTGCCAGCAGCTACCTAATTGACGGTGAAACGGGCTACACCTTC. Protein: CASSYLIDGETGYTF.

CDR3 DNA: TGTGCCAGCAGTGTCGAGGGAGCCCAGCCCCAGCATTTT. This sequence encodes CASSVEGAQPQHF. This chain connects TRBV6-4 to TRBJ1-5; unclear D gene. Trimming shortened V by 4 bases and J by 7 bases, and 11 bases separated the two germline ends. The CDR3 totals 13 residues. Germline assignment: CDR1 MRHNA and CDR2 SNTAGT.

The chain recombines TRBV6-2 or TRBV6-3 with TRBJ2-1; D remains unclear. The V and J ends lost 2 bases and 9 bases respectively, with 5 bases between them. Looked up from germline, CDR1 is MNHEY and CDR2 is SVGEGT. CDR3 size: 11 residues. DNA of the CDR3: TGTGCCAGCAGTTACGGAACTGAGCAGTTCTTC. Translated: CASSYGTEQFF.

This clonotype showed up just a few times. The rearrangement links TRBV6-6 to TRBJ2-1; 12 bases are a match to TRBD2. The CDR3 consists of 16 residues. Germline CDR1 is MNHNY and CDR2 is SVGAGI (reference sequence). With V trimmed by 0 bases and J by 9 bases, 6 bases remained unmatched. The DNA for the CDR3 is TGTGCCAGCAGTTACTCTCTAGCGGGGGGGCAGGGTGAGCAGTTCTTC. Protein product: CASSYSLAGGQGEQFF.

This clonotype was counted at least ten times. CDR3 sequence reads: CASSEQGRGEQYF. CDR3 DNA: TGTGCCAGCAGCGAACAGGGGAGAGGCGAGCAGTACTTC. The chain joins TRBV14 to TRBJ2-7; 7 nucleotides line up with TRBD1. The germline CDR1 and CDR2 sequences are SGHDN and FVKESK. This CDR3 region has 13 residues. The V segment lost 5 bases and the J segment 6 bases; nucleotides outside the gene matches: 7. Looking up the rest from reference TRBV14 and TRBJ2-7 gives the full variable domain: EAGVTQFPSHSVIEKGQTVTLRCDPISGHDNLYWYRRVMGKEIKFLLHFVKESKQDESGMPNNRFLAERTGGTYSTLKVQPAELEDSGVYFCASSEQGRGEQYFGPGTRLTVT.